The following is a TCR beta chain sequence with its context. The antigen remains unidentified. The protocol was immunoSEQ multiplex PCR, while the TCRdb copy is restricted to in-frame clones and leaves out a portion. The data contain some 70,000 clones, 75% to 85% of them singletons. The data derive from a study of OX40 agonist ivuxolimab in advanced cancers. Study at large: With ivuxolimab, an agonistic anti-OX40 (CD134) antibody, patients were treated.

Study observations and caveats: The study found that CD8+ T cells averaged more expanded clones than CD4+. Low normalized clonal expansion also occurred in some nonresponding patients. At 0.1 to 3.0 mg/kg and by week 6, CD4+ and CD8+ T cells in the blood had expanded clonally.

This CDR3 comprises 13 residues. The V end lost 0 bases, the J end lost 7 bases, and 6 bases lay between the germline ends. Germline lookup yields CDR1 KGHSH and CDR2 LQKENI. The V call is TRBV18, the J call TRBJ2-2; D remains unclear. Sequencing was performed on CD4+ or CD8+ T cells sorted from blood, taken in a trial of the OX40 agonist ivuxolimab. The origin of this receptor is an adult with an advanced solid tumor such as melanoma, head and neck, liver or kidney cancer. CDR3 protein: CASSPPGRGELFF. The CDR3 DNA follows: TGTGCCAGCTCACCACCCGGGCGCGGGGAGCTGTTTTTT.